The 32 T cell receptor beta chains in this list originate from one sample, sequenced in a study of blood T cell repertoires in COVID-19. Sequenced by immunoSEQ multiplex PCR; TCRdb stores in-frame clones only, minus some. The data hold 200,000 to 250,000 clones, with around 90% observed a single time. Sequenced material: PBMCs or T cells enriched from blood (not recorded which). The source of these receptors is a man aged 45 to 65 who had been exposed to COVID-19.

This rearrangement joins TRBV6-1 to TRBJ2-7; TRBD1 aligns across 9 bases. Trimming at V came to 0 bases and at J to 12 bases, leaving 0 bases not matched to a gene. Germline V gene lookup returns CDR1 MNHNS and CDR2 SASEGT. The CDR3 spans 11 residues. CDR3 coding DNA: TGTGCCAGCAGTGAAGCGGGACAGGGGTACGTC. This translates into CASSEAGQGYV.

This clone was seen a handful of times. V is TRBV11-2 and J is TRBJ1-2; a possible D gene is TRBD1 (6 bases). V shed 1 base and J shed 0 bases, with 12 bases lying between them. CDR3 size: 16 residues. CDR1 is SGHAT and CDR2 is FQNNGV in the germline V gene. The CDR3: CASSLGLGTTNYGYTF. The DNA for the CDR3 is TGTGCCAGCAGCTTAGGCTTAGGGACAACTAACTATGGCTACACCTTC.

The chain employs TRBV28 and TRBJ1-4; no clear D. Between the trimmed V and J ends, which lost 6 bases and 2 bases, there was a span of 4 bases. Germline CDR1 and CDR2: MDHEN and SYDVKM. The CDR3 is 12 amino acids. This CDR3 is CASSYTNEKLFF. In DNA form, the CDR3 reads TGTGCCAGCAGCTACACTAATGAAAAACTGTTTTTT. The full variable domain, completed using reference TRBV28 and TRBJ1-4, is DVKVTQSSRYLVKRTGEKVFLECVQDMDHENMFWYRQDPGLGLRLIYFSYDVKMKEKGDIPEGYSVSREKKERFSLILESASTNQTSMYLCASSYTNEKLFFGSGTQLSVL.

The chain joins TRBV28 to TRBJ2-1; 15 positions agree with TRBD2. With V trimmed by 4 bases and J by 9 bases, 1 base remained unmatched. Germline V lookup: CDR1 MDHEN, CDR2 SYDVKM. The CDR3 spans 14 residues. This CDR3 is CASSWTSGRGEQFF. The DNA of the CDR3 is TGTGCCAGCAGTTGGACTAGCGGGAGGGGTGAGCAGTTCTTC. Full variable domain (rest looked up from reference TRBV28 and TRBJ2-1): DVKVTQSSRYLVKRTGEKVFLECVQDMDHENMFWYRQDPGLGLRLIYFSYDVKMKEKGDIPEGYSVSREKKERFSLILESASTNQTSMYLCASSWTSGRGEQFFGPGTRLTVL.

This chain joins TRBV25-1 and TRBJ1-6, with 8 bases that match TRBD1. The length of the CDR3 is 15 residues. The germline V gene encodes CDR1 MGHDK and CDR2 SYGVNS. V trimming: 3 bases; J trimming: 7 bases; junction bases outside the gene matches: 5. CDR3 in amino acids: CASSDKTGDNSPLHF. The CDR3 DNA follows: TGTGCCAGCAGTGATAAGACAGGGGACAATTCACCCCTCCACTTT.

This clone has just one count. The chain recombines TRBV29-1 with TRBJ2-5; 9 bases agree with TRBD2. Germline V CDR1 and CDR2: SQVTM, ANQGSEA. The CDR3 is 13 amino acids. V dropped 6 bases and J dropped 3; count of bases not matched to a gene: 5. The CDR3 loop reads CSVPGLAKETQYF. The CDR3 DNA is TGCAGCGTACCCGGACTAGCGAAAGAGACCCAGTACTTC.

This clone was observed a handful of times. This sequence joins TRBV23-1 and TRBJ1-1; 12 positions agree with TRBD1. TRBV23-1 counts as an open reading frame of uncertain function. Unmatched junction bases numbered 5, after V lost 8 bases and J lost 10 bases. The CDR3 is made up of 12 amino acids. CDR3 protein: CASDRDRGRAFF. The CDR3 nucleotides read TGCGCCAGCGATCGGGACAGGGGGCGAGCTTTCTTT.

A single count supports this clone. The chain couples TRBV18 to TRBJ1-5, with 7 bases that match TRBD1. CDR1 is KGHSH and CDR2 is LQKENI in the germline V gene. The CDR3 loop spans 17 amino acids. Germline trimming cut 3 bases from V and 2 bases from J; bases unmatched to any gene: 10. Here the CDR3 reads CASSPGQIIRGNQPQHF. CDR3 DNA: TGTGCCAGCTCACCGGGACAGATAATTAGGGGCAATCAGCCCCAGCATTTT. Looking up the rest from reference TRBV18 and TRBJ1-5 gives the full variable domain: NAGVMQNPRHLVRRRGQEARLRCSPMKGHSHVYWYRQLPEEGLKFMVYLQKENIIDESGMPKERFSAEFPKEGPSILRIQQVVRGDSAAYFCASSPGQIIRGNQPQHFGDGTRLSIL.

The V and J genes are TRBV6-6 and TRBJ2-7, with 7 positions matching TRBD1. The CDR3 extends over 16 amino acids. The germline gives CDR1 MNHNY, CDR2 SVGAGI (reference sequence). After removal of 6 bases from V and 0 bases from J, the junction contained 11 bases not matched to a gene. DNA for the CDR3: TGTGCCAGCAGACGACAGGGCCCGAAGAGCTCCTACGAGCAGTACGTC. Translating it yields CASRRQGPKSSYEQYV.

The CDR3 loop reads CASSLSDGQVTGELFF. The CDR3 region has the DNA TGTGCCAGCAGTTTATCTGATGGTCAGGTCACCGGGGAGCTGTTTTTT. The chain has TRBV6-6 and TRBJ2-2; no clear D. The CDR3 runs to 16 residues. Germline CDR1 reads MNHNY; CDR2 reads SVGAGI (reference sequence). Trimming left V 4 bases short and J 4 bases short, with 16 bases between.

The V and J genes are TRBV6-2 or TRBV6-3 and TRBJ2-7; D uncertain. This CDR3 region has 12 residues. CDR1 is MNHEY and CDR2 is SVGEGT in the germline V gene. The ends were cut back, 4 bases at V and 2 bases at J, with 6 bases in the middle. The CDR3 nucleotides are TGTGCCAGCAGTTCACAGCCCTACGAGCAGTACGTC. Translated, it gives CASSSQPYEQYV.

The V gene is TRBV5-4, the J gene TRBJ1-1; 7 bases are shared with TRBD1. CDR1 and CDR2 from the germline V gene are SGHNT and YYREEE (reference sequence). This CDR3 comprises 13 residues. Trimming removed 10 bases from V and 4 bases from J; junction bases left unmatched: 10. Written as DNA, the CDR3 is TGTGCCCCTGGGGCAGGGGGGACCACTGAAGCTTTCTTT. It specifies CAPGAGGTTEAFF.

This chain joins TRBV5-4 and TRBJ1-4; D call uncertain. The CDR3 is made up of 13 amino acids. V gave up 2 bases and J gave up 8 bases, with 10 bases separating them. CDR1 and CDR2 (germline): SGHNT, YYREEE (reference sequence). CDR3 nucleotide sequence: TGTGCCAGCAGCTTTGATGGCAGGGAAAAACTGTTTTTT. Protein: CASSFDGREKLFF.

This chain joins TRBV27 and TRBJ1-2, with D possibly TRBD1 on 5 matching bases. CDR1 and CDR2 (germline): MNHEY, SMNVEV (reference sequence). The CDR3 is 13 amino acids. V gave up 3 bases and J gave up 4 bases, with 9 bases separating them. This CDR3 reads CASSFGGVYGYTF. The CDR3 DNA reads TGTGCCAGCAGTTTCGGGGGGGTCTATGGCTACACCTTC.

This clone was counted a single time. This chain links TRBV2 with TRBJ2-2; 8 bases match TRBD2. The CDR3 contains 14 residues. V lost 8 bases to trimming and J lost 6 bases; unmatched junction nucleotides: 8. Germline V gene data show CDR1 as SNHLY and CDR2 as FYNNEI. CDR3 in amino acids: CASLPSGYAGELFF. The CDR3 nucleotides read TGTGCCAGCCTTCCTAGCGGGTATGCCGGGGAGCTGTTTTTT.

The V and J genes are TRBV27 and TRBJ1-3; the match to TRBD1 covers 9 bases. The CDR3 covers 15 residues. After removal of 5 bases from V and 4 bases from J, the junction contained 6 bases not matched to a gene. The germline gives CDR1 MNHEY, CDR2 SMNVEV (reference sequence). The CDR3 DNA reads as TGTGCCAGCAGTCCATGGGACAGGGTGGGAAACACCATATATTTT. Translation: CASSPWDRVGNTIYF.

This chain uses TRBV5-1 with TRBJ1-1; 10 nucleotides match TRBD1. The CDR3 is made up of 16 amino acids. CDR1 and CDR2 (germline): SGHRS, YFSETQ. V shed 4 bases and J 1 base; nucleotides not matched to a gene: 7. The CDR3 DNA sequence: TGCGCCAGCAGCCCGATCGGGACAGGGGCGAACACTGAAGCTTTCTTT. Encoded protein: CASSPIGTGANTEAFF.

The gene calls are TRBV6-9 and TRBJ2-1; 9 bases match TRBD2. This CDR3 contains 14 residues. Germline V gene lookup returns CDR1 MNHGY and CDR2 SVAAGI. The ends lost 4 bases at V and 7 bases at J; junction bases unmatched: 5. DNA of the CDR3: TGTGCCAGCAGTTCTCTAGCGGGGAAGAATGAGCAGTTCTTC. Residues: CASSSLAGKNEQFF.

In its sample, this clone was seen a few times. This chain uses TRBV7-3 with TRBJ2-2, with TRBD1 matching over 12 bases. Trimming at V came to 7 bases and at J to 7 bases, leaving 4 bases not matched to a gene. Germline values: CDR1 SGHTA, CDR2 FQGTGA. The CDR3 spans 14 residues. For the CDR3, the DNA is TGTGCCAGCACCGGGACAGGGGGCATCGGGGAGCTGTTTTTT. Its protein is CASTGTGGIGELFF.

In this sample, this clone turned up a few times. The chain joins TRBV28 to TRBJ2-1; 7 bases are a match to TRBD1. J was trimmed by 3 bases and V by 6 bases; bases with no gene match: 11. Germline values: CDR1 MDHEN, CDR2 SYDVKM. The CDR3 sequence is 16 residues long. CDR3: CASSPLPGQDYNEQFF. CDR3 DNA: TGTGCCAGCAGCCCCCTCCCAGGACAGGACTACAATGAGCAGTTCTTC.

The chain carries TRBV15 and TRBJ2-7; tentatively, D is TRBD2 (6 bases). The CDR3 sequence is 16 residues long. Per the germline V gene, CDR1 is LNHNV and CDR2 is YYDKDF (reference sequence). V was cut by 1 base and J by 6 bases, with 19 bases left in between. In nucleotides, the CDR3 is TGTGCCACCAGCAGAGTTCCTACGGGAGTCTCTCTCGAGCAGTACGTC. Residues: CATSRVPTGVSLEQYV.

The chain links TRBV28 to TRBJ2-7; 9 nucleotides match TRBD1. The CDR3 runs to 14 residues. Germline CDR1 reads MDHEN; CDR2 reads SYDVKM. V gave up 7 bases and J gave up 5 bases; unmatched junction bases: 9. The CDR3 protein is CASTIHRQGDEQYF. In DNA, the CDR3 is TGTGCCAGCACCATCCATAGACAGGGGGACGAGCAGTACTTC.

The chain carries TRBV7-9 and TRBJ1-1; the D gene is possibly TRBD1 (6 bases). The ends were cut back, 5 bases at V and 7 bases at J, with 11 bases in the middle. This CDR3 has 12 amino acids. Germline values: CDR1 SEHNR, CDR2 FQNEAQ (reference sequence). DNA for the CDR3: TGTGCCAGCAGCGCTTCGACAGGTGAAGCTTTCTTT. Protein: CASSASTGEAFF.

V is TRBV3-1 (or the pseudogene TRBV3-2) and J is TRBJ2-1; unclear D gene. V was clipped by 3 bases and J by 6 bases, with 12 bases between them. CDR1 LGHDT and CDR2 YNNKEL come from the germline V gene (reference sequence). The CDR3 covers 14 residues. CDR3 protein: CASSHGYTINEQFF. CDR3 sequence (DNA): TGTGCCAGCAGCCACGGGTACACCATCAATGAGCAGTTCTTC.

CDR3 region: CASNIQGLREKLFF. Here the CDR3 DNA reads TGTGCCAGCAACATACAGGGCCTTCGGGAAAAACTGTTTTTT. The rearrangement uses TRBV28 and TRBJ1-4; D is perhaps TRBD1 (6 bases). Looked up from germline, CDR1 is MDHEN and CDR2 is SYDVKM. The V end was cut by 7 bases, the J end by 8 bases, with 17 bases between. The CDR3 length is 14 residues.

The rearrangement links TRBV2 to TRBJ1-1; no reliable D call. V was shortened by 5 bases and J by 2 bases, with 12 bases between the two germline ends. The CDR3 contains 14 residues. Germline V gene lookup returns CDR1 SNHLY and CDR2 FYNNEI. This chain's CDR3 is CASSLGHFNTEAFF. In nucleotides, the CDR3 is TGTGCCAGCAGTCTTGGTCACTTCAACACTGAAGCTTTCTTT.

The rearrangement uses TRBV9 and TRBJ1-6; tentatively, D is TRBD1 (5 bases). Trimming took off 0 bases at V and 8 bases at J, with 15 bases between the two ends. This CDR3 has 16 residues. Germline CDR1 reads SGDLS; CDR2 reads YYNGEE. The DNA of the CDR3 is TGTGCCAGCAGCGTAGCCGGGAGGGGCGGGTATTCACCCCTCCACTTT. It codes for CASSVAGRGGYSPLHF. Combining the CDR3 with reference TRBV9 and TRBJ1-6 gives the whole variable domain DSGVTQTPKHLITATGQRVTLRCSPRSGDLSVYWYQQSLDQGLQFLIQYYNGEERAKGNILERFSAQQFPDLHSELNLSSLELGDSALYFCASSVAGRGGYSPLHFGNGTRLTVT.

The chain links TRBV5-1 to TRBJ2-2, with a weak D call TRBD2 (6 bases). V shed 2 bases and J shed 1 base, with 9 bases lying between them. The length of the CDR3 is 15 residues. CDR1 is SGHRS and CDR2 is YFSETQ in the germline V gene. The CDR3 spells CASSFSGLNTGELFF. The CDR3 bases are TGCGCCAGCAGCTTTAGCGGACTGAACACCGGGGAGCTGTTTTTT.

The V gene is TRBV28, the J gene TRBJ1-2; no firm D call. In germline, CDR1 is MDHEN, CDR2 SYDVKM. The CDR3 extends over 14 amino acids. V was cut by 7 bases and J by 3 bases, with 15 bases left in between. Written as DNA, the CDR3 is TGTGCCAGCACCGTAGGAGGAAGTTACTATGGCTACACCTTC. This codes for CASTVGGSYYGYTF.

This clone was counted between two and nine times. The gene calls are TRBV7-6 and TRBJ1-3, with D perhaps TRBD1 (5 bases). CDR1 SGHVS and CDR2 FNYEAQ come from the germline V gene. This CDR3 contains 17 residues. V lost 4 bases and J 4 bases, leaving 20 bases between the germline ends. CDR3: CASSSQRGGVRGNTIYF. The CDR3 DNA is TGTGCCAGCAGCTCCCAAAGGGGAGGGGTGCGAGGAAACACCATATATTTT.

The chain is built from TRBV5-6 and TRBJ2-3; no clear D gene. Germline V gene sequence: CDR1 SGHDT, CDR2 YYEEEE. V lost 2 bases to trimming and J lost 0 bases, with 7 bases between them. The CDR3 has 14 amino acids. CDR3 protein: CASSFLSSTDTQYF. Written as DNA, the CDR3 is TGTGCCAGCAGCTTCCTTTCTAGCACAGATACGCAGTATTTT.

The gene calls are TRBV7-8 and TRBJ1-1, with D possibly being TRBD1 (5 bases). The CDR3 consists of 15 residues. CDR1 and CDR2 (germline): SGHVS, FQNEAQ. Between the trimmed V and J ends, which lost 0 bases and 0 bases, there was a span of 8 bases. The CDR3 loop is CASSLAEGLNTEAFF. In DNA form, the CDR3 reads TGTGCCAGCAGCTTAGCGGAGGGGCTGAACACTGAAGCTTTCTTT.